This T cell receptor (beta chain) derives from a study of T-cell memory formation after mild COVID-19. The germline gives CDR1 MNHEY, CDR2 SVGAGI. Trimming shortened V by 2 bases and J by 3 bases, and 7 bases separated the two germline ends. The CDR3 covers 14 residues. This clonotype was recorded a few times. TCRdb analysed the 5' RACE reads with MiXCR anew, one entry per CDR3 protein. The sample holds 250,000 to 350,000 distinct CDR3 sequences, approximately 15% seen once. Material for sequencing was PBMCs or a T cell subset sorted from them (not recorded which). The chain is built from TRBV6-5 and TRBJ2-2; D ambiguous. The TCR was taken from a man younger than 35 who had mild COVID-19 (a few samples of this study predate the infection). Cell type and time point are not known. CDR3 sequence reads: CASSYGLYTGELFF. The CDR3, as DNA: TGTGCCAGCAGTTACGGCCTCTACACCGGGGAGCTGTTTTTT.